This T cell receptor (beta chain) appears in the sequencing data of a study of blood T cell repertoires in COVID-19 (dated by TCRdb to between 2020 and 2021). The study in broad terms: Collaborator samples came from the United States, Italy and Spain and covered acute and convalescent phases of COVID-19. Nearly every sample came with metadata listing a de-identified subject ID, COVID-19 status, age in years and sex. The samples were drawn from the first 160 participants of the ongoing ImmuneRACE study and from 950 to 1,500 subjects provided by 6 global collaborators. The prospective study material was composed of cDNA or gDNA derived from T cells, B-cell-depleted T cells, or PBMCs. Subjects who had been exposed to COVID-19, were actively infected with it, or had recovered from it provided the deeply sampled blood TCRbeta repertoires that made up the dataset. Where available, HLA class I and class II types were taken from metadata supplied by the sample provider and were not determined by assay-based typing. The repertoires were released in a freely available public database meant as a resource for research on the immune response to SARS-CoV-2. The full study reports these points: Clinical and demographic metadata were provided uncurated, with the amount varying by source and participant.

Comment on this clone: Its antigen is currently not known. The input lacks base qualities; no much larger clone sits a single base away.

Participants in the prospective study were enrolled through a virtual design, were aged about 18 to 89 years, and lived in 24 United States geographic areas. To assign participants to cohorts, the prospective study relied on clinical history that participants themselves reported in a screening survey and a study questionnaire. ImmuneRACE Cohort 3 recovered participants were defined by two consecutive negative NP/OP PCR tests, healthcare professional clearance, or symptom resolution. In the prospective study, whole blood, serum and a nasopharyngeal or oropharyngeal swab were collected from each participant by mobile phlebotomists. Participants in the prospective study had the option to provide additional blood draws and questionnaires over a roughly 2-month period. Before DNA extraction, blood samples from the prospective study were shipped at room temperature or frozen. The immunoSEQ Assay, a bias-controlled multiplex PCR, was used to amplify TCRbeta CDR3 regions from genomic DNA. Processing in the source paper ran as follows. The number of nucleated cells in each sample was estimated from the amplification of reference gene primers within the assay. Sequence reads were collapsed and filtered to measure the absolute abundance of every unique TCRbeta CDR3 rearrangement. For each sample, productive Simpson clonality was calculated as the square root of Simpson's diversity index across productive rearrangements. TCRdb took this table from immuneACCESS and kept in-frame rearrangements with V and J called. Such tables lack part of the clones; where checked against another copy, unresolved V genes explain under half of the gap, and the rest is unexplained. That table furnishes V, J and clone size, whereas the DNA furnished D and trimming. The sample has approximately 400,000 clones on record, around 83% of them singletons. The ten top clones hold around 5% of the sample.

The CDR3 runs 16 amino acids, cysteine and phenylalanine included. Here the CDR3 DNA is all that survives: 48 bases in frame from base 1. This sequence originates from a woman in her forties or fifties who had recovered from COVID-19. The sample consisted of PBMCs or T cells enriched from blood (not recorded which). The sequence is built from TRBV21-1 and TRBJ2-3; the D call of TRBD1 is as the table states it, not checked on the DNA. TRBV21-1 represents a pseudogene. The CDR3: CASSKLGTEHTDTQYF. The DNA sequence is TGTGCCAGCAGCAAACTCGGGACAGAGCACACAGATACGCAGTATTTT.